This T cell receptor (beta chain) was retrieved from a study of T cell responses to AZD1222 COVID-19 vaccine. The table came from immunoSEQ multiplex PCR; TCRdb's copy has only in-frame clones and leaves some out. The sample lists about 50,000 clones; around 80% were seen once. Trimming removed 1 base at V and 8 bases at J, with 7 bases between. Germline values: CDR1 SEHNR, CDR2 FQNEAQ (reference sequence). The CDR3 has 12 amino acids. This sample comprised peripheral blood, obtained on day 0 of AZD1222 vaccination. The receptor comes from an adult in good health. The gene calls are TRBV7-9 and TRBJ2-3; the D is unclear. CDR3 sequence: CASSLVGGTQYF. The CDR3 region has the DNA TGTGCCAGCAGCTTAGTCGGCGGTACGCAGTATTTT.